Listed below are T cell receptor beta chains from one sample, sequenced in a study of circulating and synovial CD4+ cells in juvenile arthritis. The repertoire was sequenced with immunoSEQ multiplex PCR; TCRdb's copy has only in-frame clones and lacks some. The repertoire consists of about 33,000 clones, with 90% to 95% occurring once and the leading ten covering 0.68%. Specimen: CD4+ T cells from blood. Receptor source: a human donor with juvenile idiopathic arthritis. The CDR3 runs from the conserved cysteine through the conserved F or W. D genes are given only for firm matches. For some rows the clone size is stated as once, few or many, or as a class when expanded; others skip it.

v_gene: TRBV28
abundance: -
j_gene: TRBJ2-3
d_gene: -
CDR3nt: TGTGCCAGCAGTTTGGTTCGGTCTAGCACAGATACGCAGTATTTT
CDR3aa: CASSLVRSSTDTQYF

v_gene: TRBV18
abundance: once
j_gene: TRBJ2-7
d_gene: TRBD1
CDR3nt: TGTGCCAGCTCACCTCCCGGGACAGGGGGCTTCTACGAGCAGTACTTC
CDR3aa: CASSPPGTGGFYEQYF

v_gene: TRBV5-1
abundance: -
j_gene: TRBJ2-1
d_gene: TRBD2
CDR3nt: TGCGCCAGCAGCTTGGTCCCTAGCGGGGGTTCCTACAATGAGCAGTTCTTC
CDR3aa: CASSLVPSGGSYNEQFF

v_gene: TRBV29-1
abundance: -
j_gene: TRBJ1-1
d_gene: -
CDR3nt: TGCAGCGTTGTCGCATCACGGTACACTGAAGCTTTCTTT
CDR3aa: CSVVASRYTEAFF

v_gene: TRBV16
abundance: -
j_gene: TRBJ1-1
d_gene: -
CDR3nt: TGTGCCAGCAGCGCGAGGGCGAACACTGAAGCTTTCTTT
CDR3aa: CASSARANTEAFF

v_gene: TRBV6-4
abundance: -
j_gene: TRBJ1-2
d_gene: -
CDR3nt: TGTGCCAGCAGTGACGTGTTCCGTTGGGGGGGCGGCTACACCTTC
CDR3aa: CASSDVFRWGGGYTF

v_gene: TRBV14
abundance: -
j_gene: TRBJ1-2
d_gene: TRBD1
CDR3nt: TGTGCCAGCAGCCCTCTAACAGGGGCTGTAGGTGGCTACACCTTC
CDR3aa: CASSPLTGAVGGYTF

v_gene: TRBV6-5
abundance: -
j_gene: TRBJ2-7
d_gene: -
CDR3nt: TGTGCCAGCAGTTACCTCTCGATGTCTAGCTCCTACGAGCAGTACTTC
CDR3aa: CASSYLSMSSSYEQYF

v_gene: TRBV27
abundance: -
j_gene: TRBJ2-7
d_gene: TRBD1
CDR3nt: TGTGCCTCCTCAACTGGGACAGGGACATTATACGAGCAGTACTTC
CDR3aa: CASSTGTGTLYEQYF

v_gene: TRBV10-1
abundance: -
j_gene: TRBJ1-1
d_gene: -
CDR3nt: TGCGCCAGCAGTCCTAACAGGGAGACTAAAGCTTTCTTT
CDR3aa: CASSPNRETKAFF

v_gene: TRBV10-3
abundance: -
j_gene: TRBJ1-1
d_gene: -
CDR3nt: TGTGCCATCAGTCGGGGGGTCCTGAACACTGAAGCTTTCTTT
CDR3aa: CAISRGVLNTEAFF

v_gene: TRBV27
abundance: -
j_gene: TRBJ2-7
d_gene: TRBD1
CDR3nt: TGTGCCAGCAGTTTCTCGCGTGGACAGGGGCCGAGCGAGCAGTACTTC
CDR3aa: CASSFSRGQGPSEQYF

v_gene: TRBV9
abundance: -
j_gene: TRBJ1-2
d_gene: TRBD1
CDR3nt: TGTGCCAGCAGCGCCAACCAGGGGGCGGGGGGCTACACCTTC
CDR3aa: CASSANQGAGGYTF

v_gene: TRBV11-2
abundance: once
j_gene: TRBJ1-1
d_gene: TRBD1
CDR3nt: TGTGCCAGCACCAGACAGGGTCTGAGGACTGAAGCTTTCTTT
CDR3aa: CASTRQGLRTEAFF

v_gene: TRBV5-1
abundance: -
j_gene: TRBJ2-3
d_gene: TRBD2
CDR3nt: TGCGCCAGCAGTTCCGGACTAGCGGGGTCCGATACGCAGTATTTT
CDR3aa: CASSSGLAGSDTQYF

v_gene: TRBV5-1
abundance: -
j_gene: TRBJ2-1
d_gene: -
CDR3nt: TGCGCCAGCAGCTTGGCTCCAACAAGGGCGGGCAATGAGCAGTTCTTC
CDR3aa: CASSLAPTRAGNEQFF

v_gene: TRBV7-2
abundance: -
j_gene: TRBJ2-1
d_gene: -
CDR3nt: TGTGCCAGCAGCCCTAGACCGGAGTTCTTC
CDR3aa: CASSPRPEFF

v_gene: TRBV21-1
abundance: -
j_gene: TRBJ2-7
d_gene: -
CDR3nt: TGTGCCAGCAGCAAACTCGGGACTAGCGGGGGTTTGGACGAGCAGTACTTC
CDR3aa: CASSKLGTSGGLDEQYF

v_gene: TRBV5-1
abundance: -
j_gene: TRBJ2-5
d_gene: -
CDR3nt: TGCGCCAGCAGCTTGTCAGGGGCCCCCCAAGAGACCCAGTACTTC
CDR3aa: CASSLSGAPQETQYF

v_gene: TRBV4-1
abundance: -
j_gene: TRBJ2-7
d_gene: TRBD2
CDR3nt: TGCGCCAGCAGCCAAGGGTTTATCCGGCGGGAGGTGGACTACGAGCAGTACTTC
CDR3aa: CASSQGFIRREVDYEQYF

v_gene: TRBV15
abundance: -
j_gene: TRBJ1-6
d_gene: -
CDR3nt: TGTGCCACCAGCAGAACTAAGAGCTCCTATAATTCACCCCTCCACTTT
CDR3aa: CATSRTKSSYNSPLHF

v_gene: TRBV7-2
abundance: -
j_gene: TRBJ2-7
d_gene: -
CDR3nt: TGTGCCAGCAGCTTAGAAGGGGGGGGAGCCTACGAGCAGTACTTC
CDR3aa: CASSLEGGGAYEQYF

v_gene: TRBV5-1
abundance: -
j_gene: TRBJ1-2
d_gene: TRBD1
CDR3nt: TGCGCCAGCAGCTCCTTACAGGGGGTCGGCTATGGCTACACCTTC
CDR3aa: CASSSLQGVGYGYTF

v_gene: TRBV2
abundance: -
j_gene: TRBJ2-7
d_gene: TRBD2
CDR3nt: TGTGCCAGCACCCTCGCGGGGGGGGCGACCTACGAGCAGTACTTC
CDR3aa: CASTLAGGATYEQYF

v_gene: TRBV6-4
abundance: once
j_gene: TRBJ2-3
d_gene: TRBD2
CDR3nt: TGTGCCAGCAGTGACACTAGCGGGGGGGCCGATACGCAGTATTTT
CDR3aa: CASSDTSGGADTQYF

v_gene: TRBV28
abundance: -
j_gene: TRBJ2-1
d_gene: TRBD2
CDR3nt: TGTGCCAGCAGTGGGACTAGCGGGAGACGGAGCTCCTACAATGAGCAGTTCTTC
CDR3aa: CASSGTSGRRSSYNEQFF

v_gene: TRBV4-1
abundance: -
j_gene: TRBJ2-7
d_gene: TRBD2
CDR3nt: TGCGCCAGCAGCAGGACTAGCGGGGATACCTACGAGCAGTACTTC
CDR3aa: CASSRTSGDTYEQYF

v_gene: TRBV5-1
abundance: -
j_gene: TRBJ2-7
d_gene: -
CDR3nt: TGCGCCAGCAGCTTGGGGGACATCGCCTACGAGCAGTACTTC
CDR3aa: CASSLGDIAYEQYF

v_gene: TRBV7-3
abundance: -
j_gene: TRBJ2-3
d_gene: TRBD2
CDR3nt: TGTGCCAGCAGCTTGGTCTCGGGGGGTAGACGCCCGGATACGCAGTATTTT
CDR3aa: CASSLVSGGRRPDTQYF

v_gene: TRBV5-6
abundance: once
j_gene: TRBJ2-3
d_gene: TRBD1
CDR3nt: TGTGCCAGCAGCAAATCAGGGGGCGAATACAGCACAGATACGCAGTATTTT
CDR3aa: CASSKSGGEYSTDTQYF

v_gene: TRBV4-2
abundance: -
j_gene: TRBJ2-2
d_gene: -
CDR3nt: TGTGCCAGCAGTCCGCCGCTCGGGGTCGAGGCCGGGGAGCTGTTTTTT
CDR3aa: CASSPPLGVEAGELFF

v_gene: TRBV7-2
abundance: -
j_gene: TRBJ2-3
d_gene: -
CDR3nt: TGTGCCAGCAGCGCCCGCGGCTATGGATCAGATACGCAGTATTTT
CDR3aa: CASSARGYGSDTQYF

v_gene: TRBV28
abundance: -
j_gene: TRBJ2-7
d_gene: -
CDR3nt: TGTGCCAGCAGCCGGGGTTCTTGGGGGACACCTATCTACGAGCAGTACTTC
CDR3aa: CASSRGSWGTPIYEQYF

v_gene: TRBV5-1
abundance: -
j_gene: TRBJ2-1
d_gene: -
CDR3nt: TGCGCCAGCAGCTTGTGGAGGGGATGGGACAATGAGCAGTTCTTC
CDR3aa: CASSLWRGWDNEQFF

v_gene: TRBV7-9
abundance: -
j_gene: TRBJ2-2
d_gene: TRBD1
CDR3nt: TGTGCCAGCAGACCACCCAGGACAGGGCTAACCGGGGAGCTGTTTTTT
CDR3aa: CASRPPRTGLTGELFF

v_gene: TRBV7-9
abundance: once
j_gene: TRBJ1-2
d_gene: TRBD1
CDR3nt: TGTGCCAGCAGTCTACAGGGGGCCTATGGCTACACCTTC
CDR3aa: CASSLQGAYGYTF

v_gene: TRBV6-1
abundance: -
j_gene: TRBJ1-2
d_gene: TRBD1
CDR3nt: TGTGCCAGCAGTGAAGTTGGACAGGGGGCTTATGGCTACACCTTC
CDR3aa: CASSEVGQGAYGYTF

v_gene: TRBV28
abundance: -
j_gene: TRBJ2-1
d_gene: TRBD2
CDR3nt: TGTGCCAGCGTCAGCCCGGGCGGCGGGAGGGCCCTTACCAATGAGCAGTTCTTC
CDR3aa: CASVSPGGGRALTNEQFF

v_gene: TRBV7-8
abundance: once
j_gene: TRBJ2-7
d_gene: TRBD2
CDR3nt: TGTGCCAGCAGCCCTAGCGGGAGGCCGTACGAGCAGTACTTC
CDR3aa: CASSPSGRPYEQYF

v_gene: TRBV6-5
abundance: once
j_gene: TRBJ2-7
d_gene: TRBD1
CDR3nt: TGTGCCAGCAGTTCCCGGGACAGGGGACACGAGCAGTACTTC
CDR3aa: CASSSRDRGHEQYF

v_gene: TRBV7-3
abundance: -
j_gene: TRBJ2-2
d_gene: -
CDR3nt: TGTGCCAGCAGCTTAGGACAGAGCACCGGGGAGCTGTTTTTT
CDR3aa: CASSLGQSTGELFF

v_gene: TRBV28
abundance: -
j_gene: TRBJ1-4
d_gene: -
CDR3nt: TGTGCCAGCAGTTTGAGGACAGAAAAACTGTTTTTT
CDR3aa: CASSLRTEKLFF

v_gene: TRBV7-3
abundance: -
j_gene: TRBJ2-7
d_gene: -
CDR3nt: TGTGCCAGCAGCTTTCAGGGCGGCGAGCAGTACTTC
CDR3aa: CASSFQGGEQYF

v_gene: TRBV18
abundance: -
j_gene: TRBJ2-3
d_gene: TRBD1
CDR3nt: TGTGCCAGCTCATCGACAGGGGGCAACACAGATACGCAGTATTTT
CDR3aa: CASSSTGGNTDTQYF

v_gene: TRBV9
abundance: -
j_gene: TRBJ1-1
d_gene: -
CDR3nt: TGTGCCAGCACGGGAGCGAACACTGAAGCTTTCTTT
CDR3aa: CASTGANTEAFF

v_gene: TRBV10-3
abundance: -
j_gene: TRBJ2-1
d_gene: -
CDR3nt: TGTGCCATCAGGGCCGAGGAACCTTACAATGAGCAGTTCTTC
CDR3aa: CAIRAEEPYNEQFF

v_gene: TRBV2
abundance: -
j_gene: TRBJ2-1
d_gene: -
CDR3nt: TGTGCCAGCAGTAGCGGGCGTTTGGAGCAGTTCTTC
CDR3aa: CASSSGRLEQFF

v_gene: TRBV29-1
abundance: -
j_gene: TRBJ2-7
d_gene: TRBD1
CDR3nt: TGCAGCGTTGAGTCTTCGGGACAGGGGTTACTTAGCTCCTACGAGCAGTACTTC
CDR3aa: CSVESSGQGLLSSYEQYF

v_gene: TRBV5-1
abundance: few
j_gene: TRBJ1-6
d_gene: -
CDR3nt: TGCGCCAGCAGCTTGGACAGAATAAATTCACCCCTCCACTTT
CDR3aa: CASSLDRINSPLHF

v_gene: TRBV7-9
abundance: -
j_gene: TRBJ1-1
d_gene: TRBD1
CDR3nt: TGTGCCAGCAGCCTACAGGGGGCGGGTACTGAAGCTTTCTTT
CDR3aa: CASSLQGAGTEAFF

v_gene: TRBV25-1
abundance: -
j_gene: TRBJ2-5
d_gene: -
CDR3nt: TGTGCCAGCGGCAGAGGAGGGGGCAGGGGGGAGACCCAGTACTTC
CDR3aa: CASGRGGGRGETQYF

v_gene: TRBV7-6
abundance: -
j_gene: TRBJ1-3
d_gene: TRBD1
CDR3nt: TGTGCCAGCAGCGGCGGGACAGGGTTCGGAAACACCATATATTTT
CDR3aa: CASSGGTGFGNTIYF

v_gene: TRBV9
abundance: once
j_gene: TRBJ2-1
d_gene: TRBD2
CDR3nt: TGTGCCAGCAGCCCAGGGACTAGCAGGTACGGTGAGCAGTTCTTC
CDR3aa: CASSPGTSRYGEQFF

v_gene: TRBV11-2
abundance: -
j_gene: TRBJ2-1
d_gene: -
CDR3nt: TGTGCCAGCAGGCGGGGACGGGAGCCCTACAATGAGCAGTTCTTC
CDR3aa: CASRRGREPYNEQFF

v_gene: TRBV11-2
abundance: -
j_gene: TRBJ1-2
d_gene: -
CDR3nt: TGTGCCAGCAGCTTCGGGGGGCGGAGTGGCTACACCTTC
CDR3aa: CASSFGGRSGYTF